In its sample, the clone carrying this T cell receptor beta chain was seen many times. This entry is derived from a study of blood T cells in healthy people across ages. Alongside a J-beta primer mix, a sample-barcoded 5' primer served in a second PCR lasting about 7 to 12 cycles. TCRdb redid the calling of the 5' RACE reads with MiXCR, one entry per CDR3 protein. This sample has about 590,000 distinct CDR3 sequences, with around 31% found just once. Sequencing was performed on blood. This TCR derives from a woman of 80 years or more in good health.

CDR3 amino acids: CAISRDSNYGYTF. For the CDR3, the DNA is TGTGCCATCAGTAGGGACAGTAACTATGGCTACACCTTC. The genes are TRBV10-3 and TRBJ1-2; TRBD1 matches 7 bases. This CDR3 comprises 13 residues. Looked up from germline, CDR1 is ENHRY and CDR2 is SYGVKD. V lost 5 bases and J lost 1; bases outside the gene matches: 1.